This is a list of T cell receptor beta chains from one sample in a study of blood T cell dynamics during melanoma immunotherapy. Assay used: immunoSEQ multiplex PCR; TCRdb lists only in-frame clones, some missing. The sample holds 9,000 to 10,000 clones, over 85% seen once. This sample comprised blood, obtained from a patient treated with checkpoint blockade. The receptors stem from a human donor with melanoma. Each CDR3 is given with its conserved first and last residue. The D gene is left open where the match is weak. Clone size is not always given. Where it is, it says once, few, many or a class for expanded clones.

length: 17; D: .; J: TRBJ2-6; size: .; V: TRBV18; CDR3: CASSPPRAPAGANVLTF; DNA: TGTGCCAGCTCACCCCCCAGGGCCCCGGCGGGGGCCAACGTCCTGACTTTC
length: 16; D: .; J: TRBJ2-1; size: .; V: TRBV27; CDR3: CASSLSGYGSYNEQFF; DNA: TGTGCCAGCAGCCTCAGCGGGTACGGCTCCTACAATGAGCAGTTCTTC
length: 15; D: TRBD2; J: TRBJ2-7; size: .; V: TRBV5-4; CDR3: CASSRGERTSYEQYF; DNA: TGTGCCAGCAGCCGGGGGGAGCGGACTTCCTACGAGCAGTACTTC
length: 14; D: TRBD2; J: TRBJ2-7; size: .; V: TRBV10-2; CDR3: CASRSGTSTYEQYF; DNA: TGCGCCAGCAGGTCCGGGACTAGCACCTACGAGCAGTACTTC
length: 15; D: TRBD2; J: TRBJ2-5; size: once; V: TRBV6-5; CDR3: CASSYDRRGGETQYF; DNA: TGTGCCAGCAGTTACGACCGGCGGGGGGGGGAGACCCAGTACTTC
length: 15; D: .; J: TRBJ1-5; size: few; V: TRBV19; CDR3: CASSLLQGGNQPQHF; DNA: TGTGCCAGTAGTCTTCTACAGGGTGGCAATCAGCCCCAGCATTTT
length: 15; D: TRBD2; J: TRBJ2-4; size: .; V: TRBV7-9; CDR3: CASSPRGVAKNIQYF; DNA: TGTGCCAGCAGCCCCCGGGGGGTAGCCAAAAACATTCAGTACTTC
length: 14; D: .; J: TRBJ2-7; size: .; V: TRBV7-8; CDR3: CASSRRGHQYEQYF; DNA: TGTGCCAGCAGCCGCCGGGGCCACCAATACGAGCAGTACTTC
length: 14; D: .; J: TRBJ2-5; size: .; V: TRBV6-6; CDR3: CASSPRGPQETQYF; DNA: TGTGCCAGCAGTCCCCGGGGGCCCCAGGAGACCCAGTACTTC
length: 13; D: TRBD2; J: TRBJ2-1; size: .; V: TRBV4-1; CDR3: CASSQGLAGRQFF; DNA: TGCGCCAGCAGCCAGGGACTAGCCGGTCGTCAGTTCTTC
length: 14; D: .; J: TRBJ1-2; size: .; V: TRBV28; CDR3: CASTPPEGVHGYTF; DNA: TGTGCCAGCACCCCCCCCGAAGGGGTCCATGGCTACACCTTC
length: 14; D: TRBD1; J: TRBJ1-2; size: few; V: TRBV11-1; CDR3: CASSLGTGWSGYTF; DNA: TGTGCCAGCAGCTTAGGGACAGGCTGGTCTGGCTACACCTTC
length: 16; D: .; J: TRBJ1-4; size: .; V: TRBV5-6; CDR3: CASSLAGQLFSEKLFF; DNA: TGTGCCAGCAGCTTGGCTGGGCAGCTCTTCTCCGAAAAACTGTTTTTT
length: 14; D: .; J: TRBJ1-1; size: .; V: TRBV10-2; CDR3: CASTERWPSTEAFF; DNA: TGCGCCAGCACTGAGAGGTGGCCCAGCACTGAAGCTTTCTTT
length: 13; D: .; J: TRBJ2-1; size: .; V: TRBV13; CDR3: CASSPPGYNEQFF; DNA: TGTGCCAGCAGCCCCCCGGGCTACAATGAGCAGTTCTTC
length: 13; D: .; J: TRBJ2-7; size: .; V: TRBV7-9; CDR3: CASSLSPSYEQYF; DNA: TGTGCCAGCAGCTTGTCGCCCTCCTACGAGCAGTACTTC
length: 14; D: .; J: TRBJ1-5; size: .; V: TRBV28; CDR3: CATQGGSSNQPQHF; DNA: TGTGCCACCCAGGGAGGGAGCAGCAATCAGCCCCAGCATTTT
length: 15; D: .; J: TRBJ1-2; size: .; V: TRBV5-1; CDR3: CASSLETPGGGGYTF; DNA: TGCGCCAGCAGCTTGGAGACTCCCGGCGGGGGGGGCTACACCTTC
length: 12; D: .; J: TRBJ1-1; size: .; V: TRBV5-3; CDR3: CARSLGGAEAFF; DNA: TGTGCCAGAAGCTTGGGGGGGGCCGAAGCTTTCTTT
length: 16; D: .; J: TRBJ1-5; size: .; V: TRBV7-3; CDR3: CASSPRFEYSNQPQHF; DNA: TGTGCCAGCAGCCCCCGCTTTGAGTATAGCAATCAGCCCCAGCATTTT
length: 14; D: .; J: TRBJ1-5; size: .; V: TRBV28; CDR3: CASSFGGSNQPQHF; DNA: TGTGCCAGCAGTTTCGGAGGGAGCAATCAGCCCCAGCATTTT
length: 16; D: TRBD2; J: TRBJ2-1; size: .; V: TRBV11-3; CDR3: CASSLGLAASYNEQFF; DNA: TGTGCCAGCAGCTTAGGGCTAGCGGCCTCCTACAATGAGCAGTTCTTC
length: 18; D: TRBD2; J: TRBJ2-3; size: .; V: TRBV5-1; CDR3: CASTQGGLAGGFTDTQYF; DNA: TGCGCCAGCACCCAAGGGGGACTAGCGGGAGGGTTCACAGATACGCAGTATTTT
length: 15; D: .; J: TRBJ2-7; size: few; V: TRBV11-2; CDR3: CASSPRGGETYEQYF; DNA: TGTGCCAGCAGCCCAAGGGGTGGGGAAACCTACGAGCAGTACTTC
length: 13; D: TRBD1; J: TRBJ1-6; size: once; V: TRBV27; CDR3: CASSPRDSKPLHF; DNA: TGTGCCAGCAGTCCCCGGGACAGCAAACCCCTCCACTTT
length: 20; D: .; J: TRBJ2-3; size: .; V: TRBV6-4; CDR3: CASPPEGARLRAYSNQPQYF; DNA: TGTGCCAGCCCCCCGGAGGGTGCCCGTTTACGTGCGTATAGCAATCAGCCCCAGTATTTT
length: 13; D: .; J: TRBJ1-1; size: once; V: TRBV28; CDR3: CASSLGQGTEAFF; DNA: TGTGCCAGCAGTTTAGGTCAGGGCACTGAAGCTTTCTTT
length: 15; D: .; J: TRBJ2-1; size: .; V: TRBV15; CDR3: CATRQAMGSYNEQFF; DNA: TGTGCCACCCGACAGGCGATGGGGTCCTACAATGAGCAGTTCTTC
length: 15; D: .; J: TRBJ1-1; size: .; V: TRBV7-2; CDR3: CASSLAPNGLPEAFF; DNA: TGTGCCAGCAGCTTAGCTCCGAACGGTCTTCCTGAAGCTTTCTTT
length: 13; D: .; J: TRBJ1-1; size: .; V: TRBV28; CDR3: CASSGGGRPEAFF; DNA: TGTGCCAGCAGCGGAGGGGGTCGGCCTGAAGCTTTCTTT
length: 17; D: TRBD1; J: TRBJ1-4; size: .; V: TRBV7-9; CDR3: CASSTRTGRDLYEKLFF; DNA: TGTGCCAGCAGCACTCGGACAGGGCGGGACCTTTATGAAAAACTGTTTTTT
length: 14; D: .; J: TRBJ2-1; size: .; V: TRBV2; CDR3: CASRAAASYNEQFF; DNA: TGTGCCAGCAGGGCAGCGGCCTCCTACAATGAGCAGTTCTTC
length: 16; D: TRBD2; J: TRBJ2-7; size: .; V: TRBV6-6; CDR3: CASSSPGVAGSYEQYF; DNA: TGTGCCAGCAGCTCCCCTGGGGTAGCGGGGTCCTACGAGCAGTACTTC
length: 15; D: .; J: TRBJ1-2; size: .; V: TRBV5-1; CDR3: CASSLVGREGGGYTF; DNA: TGCGCCAGCAGCTTGGTTGGTAGGGAAGGCGGGGGCTACACCTTC
length: 15; D: .; J: TRBJ1-1; size: .; V: TRBV9; CDR3: CASSVAGGSNTEAFF; DNA: TGTGCCAGCAGCGTAGCGGGGGGCTCGAACACTGAAGCTTTCTTT
length: 15; D: .; J: TRBJ2-7; size: few; V: TRBV4-1; CDR3: CASRGYTGRAYEQYF; DNA: TGCGCCAGCAGGGGCTATACGGGCAGGGCCTACGAGCAGTACTTC
length: 18; D: TRBD2; J: TRBJ2-2; size: .; V: TRBV19; CDR3: CASSIEGPGGHQTGELFF; DNA: TGTGCCAGTAGTATTGAAGGGCCGGGAGGGCACCAAACCGGGGAGCTGTTTTTT
length: 13; D: TRBD1; J: TRBJ1-2; size: .; V: TRBV7-8; CDR3: CASSGQGAGGYTF; DNA: TGTGCCAGCAGCGGCCAGGGGGCGGGGGGCTACACCTTC
length: 14; D: TRBD1; J: TRBJ1-4; size: .; V: TRBV5-1; CDR3: CASSSDRVAEKLFF; DNA: TGCGCCAGCAGCTCGGACAGGGTGGCTGAAAAACTGTTTTTT
length: 12; D: .; J: TRBJ2-7; size: few; V: TRBV9; CDR3: CASSPSEGEQYF; DNA: TGTGCCAGCAGCCCTTCGGAAGGAGAGCAGTACTTC
length: 18; D: TRBD1; J: TRBJ2-2; size: .; V: TRBV5-1; CDR3: CASSSRGQAQANTGELFF; DNA: TGCGCCAGCAGCTCCCGGGGACAGGCCCAAGCGAACACCGGGGAGCTGTTTTTT
length: 13; D: .; J: TRBJ2-7; size: .; V: TRBV2; CDR3: CASTGAGWAEQYF; DNA: TGTGCCAGCACCGGGGCAGGGTGGGCCGAGCAGTACTTC
length: 15; D: .; J: TRBJ2-5; size: .; V: TRBV1; CDR3: CTSSPRDRGRETQYF; DNA: TGCACCAGCAGCCCCAGGGACAGGGGCCGGGAGACCCAGTACTTC
length: 15; D: .; J: TRBJ1-1; size: .; V: TRBV18; CDR3: CASSPAGAVNTEAFF; DNA: TGTGCCAGCTCACCCGCCGGCGCCGTGAACACTGAAGCTTTCTTT
length: 17; D: TRBD2; J: TRBJ2-2; size: .; V: TRBV5-1; CDR3: CASTPGGGPVGTGELFF; DNA: TGCGCCAGCACCCCCGGGGGGGGTCCCGTGGGCACCGGGGAGCTGTTTTTT
length: 14; D: .; J: TRBJ2-7; size: .; V: TRBV9; CDR3: CASSVYASRGEQYF; DNA: TGTGCCAGCAGCGTATATGCGTCTCGAGGGGAGCAGTACTTC
length: 13; D: .; J: TRBJ1-5; size: few; V: TRBV4-1; CDR3: CASSLLLGQPQHF; DNA: TGCGCCAGCAGCCTCCTTCTTGGTCAGCCCCAGCATTTT
length: 13; D: .; J: TRBJ2-7; size: .; V: TRBV5-4; CDR3: CASSPPHSYEQYF; DNA: TGTGCCAGCAGCCCCCCCCACTCCTACGAGCAGTACTTC
length: 16; D: TRBD2; J: TRBJ2-7; size: .; V: TRBV7-2; CDR3: CASSPLGLAGGYEQYF; DNA: TGTGCCAGCAGCCCCCTAGGACTAGCGGGTGGCTACGAGCAGTACTTC
length: 15; D: .; J: TRBJ2-7; size: .; V: TRBV4-1; CDR3: CASSQARDPAYEQYF; DNA: TGCGCCAGCAGCCAAGCCCGGGACCCCGCCTACGAGCAGTACTTC
length: 15; D: TRBD2; J: TRBJ2-7; size: .; V: TRBV5-6; CDR3: CASSPTGGSSYEQYF; DNA: TGTGCCAGCAGCCCCACCGGGGGGTCCTCCTACGAGCAGTACTTC
length: 15; D: .; J: TRBJ2-6; size: .; V: TRBV2; CDR3: CASSGSGPGANVLTF; DNA: TGTGCCAGCAGTGGTTCTGGGCCTGGGGCCAACGTCCTGACTTTC
length: 15; D: .; J: TRBJ1-1; size: .; V: TRBV4-1; CDR3: CASSHGGRRNTEAFF; DNA: TGCGCCAGCAGCCATGGCGGGCGCCGGAACACTGAAGCTTTCTTT